The 18 T cell receptor beta chains below were found in one sample sequenced in a study of cytomegalovirus exposure and HLA in healthy donors. TCRdb keeps only in-frame clones here, not all; method: immunoSEQ multiplex PCR. The sample lists under 250,000 clones, around 87% seen once, with around 2.6% in the top ten. Sequencing was carried out using PBMCs. The receptors originated from a man younger than 35 in good health and CMV-seronegative.

The chain joins TRBV5-1 to TRBJ1-5, with D tentatively TRBD1 (6 bases). Deletions cut 5 bases from V and 7 bases from J, with 16 bases between. The germline V gene encodes CDR1 SGHRS and CDR2 YFSETQ. The CDR3 is 14 residues long. CDR3 sequence: CASRLEGGEQPQHF. CDR3 sequence (DNA): TGCGCCAGCAGACTCGAGGGGGGGGAACAGCCCCAGCATTTT. The whole variable domain, remainder taken from reference TRBV5-1 and TRBJ1-5, is KAGVTQTPRYLIKTRGQQVTLSCSPISGHRSVSWYQQTPGQGLQFLFEYFSETQRNKGNFPGRFSGRQFSNSRSEMNVSTLELGDSALYLCASRLEGGEQPQHFGDGTRLSIL.

The genes are TRBV4-2 and TRBJ1-1; 7 positions match TRBD1. CDR1 LGHNA and CDR2 YNFKEQ come from the germline V gene. The CDR3 consists of 14 residues. With 7 bases clipped from V and 1 base from J, the junction kept 6 bases outside the gene matches. The CDR3 loop reads CASNRQGSNTEAFF. CDR3 DNA sequence: TGTGCCAGCAACCGACAGGGATCGAACACTGAAGCTTTCTTT.

The chain has TRBV30 and TRBJ1-5; D is possibly TRBD1 (5 bases). Germline assignment: CDR1 GTSNPN and CDR2 SVGIG (reference sequence). CDR3 length: 12 amino acids. The V gene lost 8 bases and the J gene lost 2 bases, with 10 bases spanning the gap. The CDR3 region has the DNA TGTGCCATCGGGACTGGCAATCAGCCCCAGCATTTT. Its translation is CAIGTGNQPQHF.

The chain combines TRBV2 with TRBJ2-5; 10 bases are a match to TRBD2. V trimming: 7 bases; J trimming: 2 bases; junction bases outside the gene matches: 7. Germline V gene sequence: CDR1 SNHLY, CDR2 FYNNEI. The CDR3 has 15 residues. The CDR3: CASTNSGGKQETQYF. The CDR3 DNA reads as TGTGCCAGCACAAATAGCGGGGGGAAACAAGAGACCCAGTACTTC. The full variable domain, with the rest looked up from reference TRBV2 and TRBJ2-5, is EPEVTQTPSHQVTQMGQEVILRCVPISNHLYFYWYRQILGQKVEFLVSFYNNEISEKSEIFDDQFSVERPDGSNFTLKIRSTKLEDSAMYFCASTNSGGKQETQYFGPGTRLLVL.

This clone was observed a few times. J is TRBJ2-7 and V is TRBV11-3, with D possibly being TRBD2 (5 bases). V shed 1 base and J shed 4 bases, with 11 bases lying between them. CDR1 SGHNT and CDR2 YENEEA come from the germline V gene. The CDR3 length is 14 residues. The CDR3 reads CASSLGGGGYEQYF. CDR3 sequence (DNA): TGTGCCAGCAGCTTAGGAGGAGGCGGGTACGAGCAGTACTTC.

The rearrangement links TRBV7-2 to TRBJ1-5; no firm D call. Germline V gene sequence: CDR1 SGHTA, CDR2 FQGNSA. This CDR3 comprises 13 residues. The V and J ends lost 1 base and 5 bases respectively, with 6 bases between them. CDR3 loop: CASSLVSYQPQHF. The CDR3 nucleotides are TGTGCCAGCAGCTTAGTCAGTTATCAGCCCCAGCATTTT.

J is TRBJ2-1 and V is TRBV4-1; D is undetermined. Germline-derived CDR1 and CDR2 are MGHRA and YSYEKL. Between the trimmed V and J ends, which lost 0 bases and 0 bases, there was a span of 15 bases. This CDR3 is 18 amino acids long. CDR3 DNA: TGCGCCAGCAGCCAAGATACCGCCGCGGCCGGCTCCTACAATGAGCAGTTCTTC. This codes for CASSQDTAAAGSYNEQFF.

The chain is built from TRBV11-2 and TRBJ2-2; D possibly corresponds to TRBD2 (7 bases). The length of the CDR3 is 15 residues. V lost 4 bases, J lost 6 bases, and 15 bases lay in between. Germline V CDR1 and CDR2: SGHAT, FQNNGV. Here the CDR3 DNA reads TGTGCCAGCAGCTCCCTGAAGGGGGGGCCCGGGGAGCTGTTTTTT. It encodes CASSSLKGGPGELFF.

V gene TRBV6-6 combines with J gene TRBJ2-4; TRBD1 matches at 7 bases. Losses at the gene ends were 8 bases for V and 3 bases for J; bases not matched to a gene: 13. Germline-derived CDR1 and CDR2 are MNHNY and SVGAGI (reference sequence). This CDR3 region has 16 residues. CDR3 nucleotide sequence: TGTGCCAGCGAACCGGGACAGATCTTATACAAAAACATTCAGTACTTC. This sequence encodes CASEPGQILYKNIQYF.

The rearrangement links TRBV4-3 to TRBJ1-1; D might be TRBD1 (6 bases). Trimming removed 4 bases from V and 0 bases from J, with 9 bases in between. Germline values: CDR1 LGHNA, CDR2 YSLEER. The CDR3 is made up of 14 amino acids. CDR3 sequence reads: CASSLGQMNTEAFF. CDR3 DNA: TGCGCCAGCAGCCTCGGACAGATGAACACTGAAGCTTTCTTT.

V and J are TRBV7-6 and TRBJ2-3; 8 bases match TRBD2. Unmatched junction bases numbered 3, after V lost 5 bases and J lost 2 bases. The CDR3 runs 14 residues. The V gene's germline CDR1 is SGHVS and CDR2 FNYEAQ. CDR3: CASSPGGATDTQYF. The CDR3 DNA is TGTGCCAGCAGCCCGGGGGGGGCCACAGATACGCAGTATTTT.

This chain joins TRBV4-1 and TRBJ1-4; TRBD1 agrees at 7 bases. In germline, CDR1 is MGHRA, CDR2 YSYEKL. Germline trimming cut 1 base from V and 5 bases from J; bases unmatched to any gene: 7. The CDR3 contains 16 residues. This CDR3 is CASSQALGQKNEKLFF. The CDR3 region has the DNA TGCGCCAGCAGCCAAGCGTTGGGACAGAAGAATGAAAAACTGTTTTTT.

The J gene is TRBJ2-5, the V gene TRBV2, with 9 bases identical to TRBD2. CDR3 size: 13 residues. Germline V gene sequence: CDR1 SNHLY, CDR2 FYNNEI. Germline trimming cut 9 bases from V and 2 bases from J; bases unmatched to any gene: 4. The CDR3 DNA sequence: TGTGCCAGACGACTAGCGGCACAAGAGACCCAGTACTTC. It is translated as CARRLAAQETQYF.

V gene TRBV30 combines with J gene TRBJ2-7; TRBD2 aligns across 7 bases. The CDR3 spans 13 residues. CDR1 is GTSNPN, CDR2 SVGIG, per germline (reference sequence). After removal of 3 bases from V and 3 bases from J, the junction contained 5 bases not matched to a gene. The CDR3 here is CAWRGGVIYEQYF. The CDR3 coding sequence is TGTGCCTGGAGGGGAGGGGTGATCTACGAGCAGTACTTC.

This clone was seen more than once but under ten times. The V call is TRBV7-2, the J call TRBJ1-6; 7 positions agree with TRBD1. Trimming cost V 5 bases and J 0 bases; bases outside gene matches: 10. Germline V gene data show CDR1 as SGHTA and CDR2 as FQGNSA. This CDR3 has 18 residues. CDR3: CASSLQTGTSSYNSPLHF. In DNA, the CDR3 is TGTGCCAGCAGCCTCCAGACAGGGACTAGCTCCTATAATTCACCCCTCCACTTT.

The chain links TRBV27 to TRBJ2-7; a weak D match, TRBD2 (5 bases). The CDR3 consists of 15 residues. Trimming removed 2 bases from V and 3 bases from J, with 14 bases in between. Germline lookup yields CDR1 MNHEY and CDR2 SMNVEV (reference sequence). The CDR3 is CASSLAPGINYEQYF. Here the CDR3 DNA reads TGTGCCAGCAGTTTAGCCCCGGGGATCAACTACGAGCAGTACTTC.

On this clone itself: Other DNA sequences in the sample encode the same CDR3. J is TRBJ2-2 and V is TRBV7-9; no definite D call. Germline values: CDR1 SEHNR, CDR2 FQNEAQ (reference sequence). Trimming took off 5 bases at V and 2 bases at J, with 3 bases between the two ends. There are 12 residues in the CDR3. CDR3 in amino acids: CASSLNTGELFF. The CDR3 DNA sequence: TGTGCCAGCAGCCTTAACACCGGGGAGCTGTTTTTT.

The chain couples TRBV7-2 to TRBJ2-7; D is ambiguous. V was clipped by 9 bases and J by 4 bases, with 10 bases between them. The CDR3 contains 11 residues. The germline V gene encodes CDR1 SGHTA and CDR2 FQGNSA. CDR3 bases: TGTGCCAGGATCCTCACTTACGAGCAGTACTTC. The encoded protein is CARILTYEQYF.